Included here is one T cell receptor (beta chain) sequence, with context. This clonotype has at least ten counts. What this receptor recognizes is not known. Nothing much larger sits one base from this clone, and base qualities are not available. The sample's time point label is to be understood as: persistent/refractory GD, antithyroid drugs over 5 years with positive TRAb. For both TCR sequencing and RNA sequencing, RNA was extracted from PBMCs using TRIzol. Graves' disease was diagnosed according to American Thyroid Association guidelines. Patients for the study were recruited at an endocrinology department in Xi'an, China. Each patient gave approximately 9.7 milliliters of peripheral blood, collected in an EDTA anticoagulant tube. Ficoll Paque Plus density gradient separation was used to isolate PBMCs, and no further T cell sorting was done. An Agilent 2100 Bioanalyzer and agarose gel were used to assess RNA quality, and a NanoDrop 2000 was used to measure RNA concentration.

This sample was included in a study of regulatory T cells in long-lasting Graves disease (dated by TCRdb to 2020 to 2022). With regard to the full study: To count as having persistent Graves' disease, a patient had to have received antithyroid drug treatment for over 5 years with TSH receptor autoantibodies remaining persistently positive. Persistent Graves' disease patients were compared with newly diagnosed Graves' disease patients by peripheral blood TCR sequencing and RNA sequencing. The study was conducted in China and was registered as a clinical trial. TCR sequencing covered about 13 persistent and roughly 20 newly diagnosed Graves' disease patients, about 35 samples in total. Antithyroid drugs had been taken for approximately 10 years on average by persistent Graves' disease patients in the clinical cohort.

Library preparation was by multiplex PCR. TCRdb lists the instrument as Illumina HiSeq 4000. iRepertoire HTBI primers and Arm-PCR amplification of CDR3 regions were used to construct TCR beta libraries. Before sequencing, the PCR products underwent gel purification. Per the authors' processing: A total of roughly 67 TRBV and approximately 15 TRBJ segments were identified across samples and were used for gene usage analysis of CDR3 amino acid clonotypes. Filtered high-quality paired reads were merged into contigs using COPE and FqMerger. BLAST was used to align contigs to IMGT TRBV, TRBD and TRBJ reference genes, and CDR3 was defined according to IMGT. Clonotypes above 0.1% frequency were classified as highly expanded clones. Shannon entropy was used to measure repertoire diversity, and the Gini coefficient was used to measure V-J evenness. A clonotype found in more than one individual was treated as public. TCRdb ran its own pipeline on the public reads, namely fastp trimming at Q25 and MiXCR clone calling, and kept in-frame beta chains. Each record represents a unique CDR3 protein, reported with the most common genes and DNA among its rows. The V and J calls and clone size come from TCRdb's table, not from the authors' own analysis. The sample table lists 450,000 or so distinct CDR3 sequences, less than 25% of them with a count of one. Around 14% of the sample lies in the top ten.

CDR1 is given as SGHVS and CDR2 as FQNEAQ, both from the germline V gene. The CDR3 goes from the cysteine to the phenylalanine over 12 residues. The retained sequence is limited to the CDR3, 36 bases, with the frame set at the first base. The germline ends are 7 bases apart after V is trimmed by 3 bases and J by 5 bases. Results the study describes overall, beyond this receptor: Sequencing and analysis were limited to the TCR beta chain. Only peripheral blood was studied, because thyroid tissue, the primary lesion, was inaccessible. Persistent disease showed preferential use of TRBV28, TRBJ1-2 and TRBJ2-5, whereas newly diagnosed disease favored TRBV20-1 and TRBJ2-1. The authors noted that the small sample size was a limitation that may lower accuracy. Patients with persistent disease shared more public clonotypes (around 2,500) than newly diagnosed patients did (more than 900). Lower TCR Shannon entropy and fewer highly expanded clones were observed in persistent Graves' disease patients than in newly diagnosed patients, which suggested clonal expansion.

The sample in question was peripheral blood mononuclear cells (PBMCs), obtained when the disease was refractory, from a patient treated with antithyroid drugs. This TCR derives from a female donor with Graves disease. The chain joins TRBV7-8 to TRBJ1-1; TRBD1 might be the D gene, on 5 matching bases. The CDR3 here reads CASSFDRTEAFF. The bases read TGTGCCAGCAGCTTCGACAGAACTGAAGCTTTCTTT.